The 8 T cell receptor beta chains below all came from one sample that was sequenced in a study of blood T cells in healthy people across ages. With a J-beta primer mix and a sample-barcoded 5' primer, a second PCR ran roughly 6 to 11 cycles. MiXCR, run by TCRdb on the 5' RACE reads, gives a single entry per CDR3 protein. This sample carries hundreds of thousands of distinct CDR3 sequences, roughly 31% of them seen once, and the ten largest clones take less than 20%. Material: blood. Receptors originate from a woman aged 80 or over in good health.

This clonotype was detected many times. The J gene is TRBJ1-2, the V gene TRBV27; 12 bases are a match to TRBD1. Trimming took 5 bases from V and 1 from J; bases not matched to a gene: 11. From germline, CDR1 is MNHEY and CDR2 SMNVEV (reference sequence). The CDR3 is 18 residues long. The CDR3 spells CASSPRGQGALINYGYTF. The CDR3 DNA follows: TGTGCCAGCAGTCCCCGGGGACAGGGGGCTCTCATTAACTATGGCTACACCTTC.

As concerns this clonotype: The junction departs from germline at one end; a sequencing error may be responsible. The rearrangement links TRBV7-2 to TRBJ2-7; 7 bases map to TRBD2. The germline CDR1 and CDR2 sequences are SGHTA and FQGNSA. CDR3 length: 15 residues. The CDR3 here is CAGSTSGTTRYEQYF. The CDR3 DNA reads as TGTGCCGGCAGCACTTCCGGGACTACTCGCTACGAGCAGTACTTC.

Turning to this clonotype: A much larger clone lies one base from this, so it may be a read error. The chain joins TRBV4-2 to TRBJ2-1; perhaps TRBD1 as D (5 bases). Germline V CDR1 and CDR2: LGHNA, YNFKEQ. V dropped 5 bases and J dropped 13 bases, with 12 bases sitting between them. The CDR3 spans 11 residues. Here the CDR3 reads CASSNQGAQFF. DNA for the CDR3: TGTGCCAGCAGCAACCAGGGCGCCCAGTTCTTC.

This clonotype was seen many times. This sequence joins TRBV7-2 and TRBJ1-6, with D maybe TRBD1 (5 bases). Germline CDR1 SGHTA, CDR2 FQGNSA. The length of the CDR3 is 14 residues. V was clipped by 7 bases and J by 10 bases, with 17 bases between them. This CDR3 reads CASNPTGVGSPLHF. The CDR3 DNA reads TGTGCCAGCAACCCGACGGGGGTTGGATCACCCCTCCACTTT.

The chain links TRBV28 to TRBJ2-1, with 7 bases identical to TRBD1. The end of the DNA fits TRBJ2-7 better, so the J call may be wrong. The CDR3 is made up of 17 amino acids. Germline CDR1 and CDR2: MDHEN and SYDVKM. CDR3 in amino acids: CASSSKGALYSYSEQYF. Here the CDR3 DNA reads TGTGCCAGCAGTTCGAAGGGGGCCCTCTACTCCTACAGTGAGCAGTACTTC.

The count of this clonotype is one. This may be a read error, as it is one base from a much larger clone. This chain links TRBV5-1 with TRBJ2-1; possible D gene TRBD1, 6 bases. This CDR3 has 15 amino acids. Germline V gene sequence: CDR1 SGHRS, CDR2 YFSETQ. This CDR3 reads CASGFTGQWYNEQFF. The CDR3 DNA reads TGCGCCAGCGGCTTCACGGGACAATGGTACAATGAGCAGTTCTTC.

At least ten counts were recorded for this clonotype. The chain employs TRBV5-6 and TRBJ2-5; TRBD2 might be the D (5 bases). The CDR3 totals 15 residues. With 2 bases removed from V and 3 bases from J, the gap between germline ends came to 14 bases. Germline-derived CDR1 and CDR2 are SGHDT and YYEEEE. Written as DNA, the CDR3 is TGTGCCAGCAGCTTTAGTCCACAGACTAAAGAGACCCAGTACTTC. It encodes CASSFSPQTKETQYF.

This clonotype was observed many times. The chain recombines TRBV6-5 with TRBJ1-5, with 8 nucleotides matching TRBD1. Germline V lookup: CDR1 MNHEY, CDR2 SVGAGI. V lost 0 bases to trimming and J lost 0 bases; unmatched junction nucleotides: 7. The CDR3 has 18 residues. The CDR3 sequence is CASSYSPVDRVSNQPQHF. The DNA of the CDR3 is TGTGCCAGCAGTTACTCGCCCGTGGACAGGGTTAGCAATCAGCCCCAGCATTTT.